Sequencing of this TCR beta chain was carried out in a study of OX40 agonist ivuxolimab in advanced cancers. Study results and limitations: Average numbers of expanded clones were greater in CD8+ T cells than in CD4+. Partial responders dosed at 0.1-3.0 mg/kg displayed clonal expansion ranking among the lowest.

Concerning this clone: What it binds is not known.

The repertoire was sequenced with immunoSEQ multiplex PCR; TCRdb's copy has only in-frame clones and lacks some. The sample includes fewer than 100,000 clones, about 80% of them seen just once. From germline, CDR1 is SGHTA and CDR2 FQGTGA. V was clipped by 2 bases and J by 2 bases, with 11 bases between them. The CDR3 runs 15 residues. Blood was sampled at baseline, cycle 4 day 1, and cycle 7 day 1. The input for sequencing was CD4+ or CD8+ T cells sorted from blood, taken in a trial of the OX40 agonist ivuxolimab. The TCR originated in an adult with an advanced solid tumor such as melanoma, head and neck, liver or kidney cancer. This chain links TRBV7-3 with TRBJ2-3; a possible D gene is TRBD2 (6 bases). CDR3 residues: CASSLGLRDTDTQYF. The CDR3 coding sequence is TGTGCCAGCAGCTTAGGGTTGCGGGACACAGATACGCAGTATTTT. Variable domain in full (rest from reference TRBV7-3 and TRBJ2-3): GAGVSQTPSNKVTEKGKYVELRCDPISGHTALYWYRQSLGQGPEFLIYFQGTGAADDSGLPNDRFFAVRPEGSVSTLKIQRTERGDSAVYLCASSLGLRDTDTQYFGPGTRLTVL.